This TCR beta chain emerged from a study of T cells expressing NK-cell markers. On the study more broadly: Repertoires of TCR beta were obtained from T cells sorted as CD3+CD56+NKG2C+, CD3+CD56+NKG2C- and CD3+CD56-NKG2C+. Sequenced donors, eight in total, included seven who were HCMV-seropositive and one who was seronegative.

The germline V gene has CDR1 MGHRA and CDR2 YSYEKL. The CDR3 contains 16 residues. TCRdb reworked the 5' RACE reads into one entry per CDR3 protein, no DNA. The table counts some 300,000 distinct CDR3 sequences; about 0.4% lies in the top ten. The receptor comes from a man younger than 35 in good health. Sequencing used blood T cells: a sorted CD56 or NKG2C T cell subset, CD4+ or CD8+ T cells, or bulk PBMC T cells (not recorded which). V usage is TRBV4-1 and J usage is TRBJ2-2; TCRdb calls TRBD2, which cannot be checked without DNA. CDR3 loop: CASSQEPSGYTGELFF.